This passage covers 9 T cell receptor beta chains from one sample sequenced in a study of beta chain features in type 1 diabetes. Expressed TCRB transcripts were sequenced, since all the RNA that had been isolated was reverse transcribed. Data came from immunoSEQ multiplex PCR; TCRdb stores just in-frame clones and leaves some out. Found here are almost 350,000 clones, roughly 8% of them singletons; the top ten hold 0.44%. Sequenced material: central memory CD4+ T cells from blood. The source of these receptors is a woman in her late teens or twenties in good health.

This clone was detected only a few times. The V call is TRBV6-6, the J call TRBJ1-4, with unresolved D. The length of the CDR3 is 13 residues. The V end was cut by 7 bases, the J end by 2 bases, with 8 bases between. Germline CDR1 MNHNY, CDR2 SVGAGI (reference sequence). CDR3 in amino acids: CASKWTTNEKLFF. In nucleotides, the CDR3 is TGTGCCAGCAAATGGACGACTAATGAAAAACTGTTTTTT.

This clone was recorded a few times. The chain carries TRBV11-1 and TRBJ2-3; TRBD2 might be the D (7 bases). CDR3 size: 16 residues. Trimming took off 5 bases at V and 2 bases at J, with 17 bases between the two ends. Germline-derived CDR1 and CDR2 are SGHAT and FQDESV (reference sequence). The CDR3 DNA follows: TGTGCCAGCAGCCCGTGGGGGCGGGAGATCACAGATACGCAGTATTTT. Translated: CASSPWGREITDTQYF. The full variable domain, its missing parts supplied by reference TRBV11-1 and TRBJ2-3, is EAEVAQSPRYKITEKSQAVAFWCDPISGHATLYWYRQILGQGPELLVQFQDESVVDDSQLPKDRFSAERLKGVDSTLKIQPAELGDSAMYLCASSPWGREITDTQYFGPGTRLTVL.

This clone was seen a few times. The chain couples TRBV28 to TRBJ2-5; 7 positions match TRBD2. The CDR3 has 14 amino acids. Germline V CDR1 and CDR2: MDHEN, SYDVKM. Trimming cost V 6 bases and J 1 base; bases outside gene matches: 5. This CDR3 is CASSSGTTQETQYF. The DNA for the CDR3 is TGTGCCAGCAGCTCCGGGACTACCCAAGAGACCCAGTACTTC.

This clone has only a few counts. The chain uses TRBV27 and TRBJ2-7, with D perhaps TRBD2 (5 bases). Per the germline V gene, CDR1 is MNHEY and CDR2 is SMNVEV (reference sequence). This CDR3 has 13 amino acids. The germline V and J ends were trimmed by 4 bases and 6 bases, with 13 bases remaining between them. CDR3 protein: CASSSVPRAEQYF. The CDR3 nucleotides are TGTGCCAGCAGTTCCGTGCCGCGGGCCGAGCAGTACTTC.

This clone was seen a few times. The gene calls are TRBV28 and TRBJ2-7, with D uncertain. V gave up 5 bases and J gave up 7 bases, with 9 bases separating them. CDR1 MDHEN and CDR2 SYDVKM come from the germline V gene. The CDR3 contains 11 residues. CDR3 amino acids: CASSPRPEQYF. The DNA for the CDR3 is TGTGCCAGCAGTCCCCGCCCGGAGCAGTACTTC.

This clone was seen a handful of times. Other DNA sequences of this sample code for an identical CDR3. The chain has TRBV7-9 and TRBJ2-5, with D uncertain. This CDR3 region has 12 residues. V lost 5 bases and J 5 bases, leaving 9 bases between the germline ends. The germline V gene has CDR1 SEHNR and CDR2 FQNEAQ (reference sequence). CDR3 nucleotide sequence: TGTGCCAGCAGCCCGCCTGGGGAGACCCAGTACTTC. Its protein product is CASSPPGETQYF.

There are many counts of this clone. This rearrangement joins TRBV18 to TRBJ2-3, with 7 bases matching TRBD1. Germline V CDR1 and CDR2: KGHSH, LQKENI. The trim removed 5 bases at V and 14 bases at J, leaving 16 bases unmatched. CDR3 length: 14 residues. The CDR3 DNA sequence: TGTGCCAGCTCAGCAGGACAGGAAGGTATTTTTCGGTATTTT. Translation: CASSAGQEGIFRYF.

The CDR3 protein is CASRQVGGATEAFF. As DNA, the CDR3 is TGTGCCAGCAGACAAGTAGGGGGAGCAACTGAAGCTTTCTTT. V and J are TRBV6-5 and TRBJ1-1, with a weak D call TRBD1 (6 bases). The CDR3 length is 14 residues. The V gene lost 6 bases and the J gene lost 5 bases, with 16 bases spanning the gap. CDR1 is MNHEY, CDR2 SVGAGI, per germline.

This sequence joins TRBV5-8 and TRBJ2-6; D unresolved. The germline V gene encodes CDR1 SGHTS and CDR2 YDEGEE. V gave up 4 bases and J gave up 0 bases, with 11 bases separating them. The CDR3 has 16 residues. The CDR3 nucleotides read TGTGCCAGCAGCCAAGTTCAAGCCTCTGGGGCCAACGTCCTGACTTTC. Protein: CASSQVQASGANVLTF. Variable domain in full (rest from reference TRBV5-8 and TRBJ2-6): EAGVTQSPTHLIKTRGQQATLRCSPISGHTSVYWYQQALGLGLQFLLWYDEGEERNRGNFPPRFSGRQFPNYSSELNVNALELEDSALYLCASSQVQASGANVLTFGAGSRLTVL.